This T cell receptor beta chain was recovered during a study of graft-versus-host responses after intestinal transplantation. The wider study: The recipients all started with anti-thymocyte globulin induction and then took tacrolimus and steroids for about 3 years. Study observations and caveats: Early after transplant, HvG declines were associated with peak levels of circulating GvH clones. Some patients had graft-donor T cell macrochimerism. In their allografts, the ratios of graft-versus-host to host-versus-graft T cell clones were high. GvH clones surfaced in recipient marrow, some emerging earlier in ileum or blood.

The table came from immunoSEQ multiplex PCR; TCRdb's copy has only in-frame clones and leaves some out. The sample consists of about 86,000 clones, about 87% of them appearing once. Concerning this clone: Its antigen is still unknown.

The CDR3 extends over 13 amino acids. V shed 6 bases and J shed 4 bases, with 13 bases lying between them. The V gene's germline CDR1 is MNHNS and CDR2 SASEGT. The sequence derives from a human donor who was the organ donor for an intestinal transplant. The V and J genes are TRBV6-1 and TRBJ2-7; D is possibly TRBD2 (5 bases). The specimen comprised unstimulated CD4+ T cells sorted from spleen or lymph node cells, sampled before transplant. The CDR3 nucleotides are TGTGCCAGCAGCCATTATCGGGGTTACGAGCAGTACTTC. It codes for CASSHYRGYEQYF.